The entry that follows covers one TCR beta chain sequence. This clone was seen a handful of times. There is no known antigen for this receptor. The record has no base qualities; no much larger clone is one base away. This sample was taken from a study of beta chain features in type 1 diabetes (dated by TCRdb to between 2018 and 2020). Background on the whole study: No differences in mean age, gender distribution, total cell number or subset yield were found between patients and healthy donors. A total of under 120,000,000 sorted cells were examined across all samples, and RNA yield correlated strongly with the number of cells per subset. In the study, recently diagnosed type 1 diabetes patients and matched healthy donors were compared on the TCRB repertoires of their sorted circulating CD4+ T cell subsets. Naive and central memory subsets were obtained from all 30 or so donors, but regulatory and stem cell-like memory subsets were isolated from only 8 patients and 8 healthy donors. Results the study describes overall, beyond this receptor: Because cDNA was sequenced instead of genomic DNA, activated cells with high expression could be over-represented, although the groups did not differ in activation or CD3 levels. Type 1 diabetes patients showed a moderate but significant shortening of TCRB CDR3 length in all four CD4+ subsets. At VDJ recombination sites, patients with type 1 diabetes made fewer insertions and deleted more nucleotides, a pattern implying thymic rearrangement abnormalities. Naive, central memory and regulatory TCRB repertoires appeared more similar among patients than among healthy donors. Shorter templates might be favored by PCR, yet because patient and control samples were amplified and corrected together, any such skew would affect both groups equally. Because the HLA sub-analyses included only small numbers of individuals, any influence of HLA type on TCRB rearrangement was left unresolved.

The entire isolated RNA was reverse transcribed using the High Capacity cDNA Reverse Transcription Kit, and thus expressed TCRB transcripts were sequenced. Deep immunoSEQ sequencing was applied to naive, central memory and regulatory T cell samples, giving an average of roughly 3.5 million total reads per sample. After sorted cells were lysed in RLT buffer, RNA was extracted with DNase-treated RNeasy Micro or Mini kits, with the choice depending on cell number. To prevent cross-contamination, each cell subset was processed individually, whereas patient and healthy donor samples were processed jointly. TCRB sequences were amplified from cDNA with the immunoSEQ multiplex PCR, producing 87-bp fragments spanning the CDR3 region. The amplicons were sequenced using the Illumina HiSeq platform. Concerning the study's data processing: Synthetic template baselines were used to correct PCR bias computationally, reads within Hamming distance 2 were collapsed, and singletons that could not be merged were discarded. Reads were aligned against IMGT so that V, D and J genes, CDR3 length and insertions or deletions at six rearrangement sites could be assigned. Clonotype counts were normalized to sorted cell number within each subset before computing true diversity and Gini coefficients with the tcR R package. Repertoire sharing was quantified using the overlap coefficient calculated on TCRB nucleotide sequences. As a proxy for the pre-selection repertoire, out-of-frame TCRB sequences from naive cells were analyzed. In TCRdb, the immuneACCESS table is reduced to in-frame sequences with V and J assigned. These tables do not hold every clone; where another copy was compared, an unresolved V gene accounts for under half, and the others remain unexplained. The V and J calls and clone size come from that table; D and trimming were worked out from the DNA. A total of 300,000 to 400,000 clones appear in this sample, roughly 9.6% of them only once. Under 0.02% of the sample rests with the top ten.

A single peripheral blood draw of about 120 mL on average was collected from each donor into heparinised tubes. A BD FACSAria II and a panel including CD45RO, CCR7, CD25, CD127, CD95 and CD27 were used to sort naive, central memory, regulatory and stem cell-like memory CD4+ T cells. A purity above 98% was achieved for all sorted populations. PBMCs were isolated immediately by Lymphoprep density gradient centrifugation and stained directly without culture. Samples were stained and sorted in pairs, with one healthy donor and one patient per experiment, so that batch effects were minimized. Measured from the cysteine to the phenylalanine, the CDR3 is 12 residues long. The kept DNA is CDR3 alone, 36 bases in frame from the first base. In the germline V gene, CDR1 corresponds to LGHNA and CDR2 to YNFKEQ. V is reduced by 1 base and J by 6 bases, leaving a spacing of 5 bases between them.

The rearranged segments are TRBV4-2 and TRBJ2-3, with the D gene not clear enough to name. The clonotype was recovered from a woman younger than 45 in good health. Sequencing used naive CD4+ T cells from blood. The cell subset or site label, read with the paper, signifies: true naive CD4+ T cells. The DNA is TGTGCCAGCAGCCAAGGGAGCGATACGCAGTATTTT. It translates to CASSQGSDTQYF.